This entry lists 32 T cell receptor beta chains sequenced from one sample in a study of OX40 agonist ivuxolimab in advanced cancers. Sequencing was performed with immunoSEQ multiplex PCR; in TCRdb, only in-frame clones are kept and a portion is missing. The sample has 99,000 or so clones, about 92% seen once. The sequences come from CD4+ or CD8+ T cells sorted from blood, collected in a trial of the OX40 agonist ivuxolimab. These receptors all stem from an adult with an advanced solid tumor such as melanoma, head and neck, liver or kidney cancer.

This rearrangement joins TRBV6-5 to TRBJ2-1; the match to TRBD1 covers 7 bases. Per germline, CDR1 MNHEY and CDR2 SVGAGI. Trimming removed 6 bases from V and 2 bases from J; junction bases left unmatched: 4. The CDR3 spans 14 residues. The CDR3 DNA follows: TGTGCCAGCAGCGACAGGGTAGCCTACAATGAGCAGTTCTTC. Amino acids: CASSDRVAYNEQFF.

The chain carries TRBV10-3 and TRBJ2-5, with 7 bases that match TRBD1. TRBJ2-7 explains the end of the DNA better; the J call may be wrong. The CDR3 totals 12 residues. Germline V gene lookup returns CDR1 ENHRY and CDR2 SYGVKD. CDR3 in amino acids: CAVRDRAYEQYF. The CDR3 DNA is TGTGCCGTCCGGGACAGAGCCTACGAGCAGTACTTC.

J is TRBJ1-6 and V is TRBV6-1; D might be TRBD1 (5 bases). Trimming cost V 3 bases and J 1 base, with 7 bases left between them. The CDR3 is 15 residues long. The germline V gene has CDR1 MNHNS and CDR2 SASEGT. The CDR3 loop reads CASSDAGSYNSPLHF. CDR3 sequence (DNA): TGTGCCAGCAGTGACGCAGGGTCCTATAATTCACCCCTCCACTTT.

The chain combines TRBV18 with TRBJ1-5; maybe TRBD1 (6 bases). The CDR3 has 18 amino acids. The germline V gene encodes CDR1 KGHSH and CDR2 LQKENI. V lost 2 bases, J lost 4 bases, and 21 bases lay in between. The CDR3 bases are TGTGCCAGCTCACCATCTAGGGGACATATAGGATTAAATCAGCCCCAGCATTTT. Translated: CASSPSRGHIGLNQPQHF.

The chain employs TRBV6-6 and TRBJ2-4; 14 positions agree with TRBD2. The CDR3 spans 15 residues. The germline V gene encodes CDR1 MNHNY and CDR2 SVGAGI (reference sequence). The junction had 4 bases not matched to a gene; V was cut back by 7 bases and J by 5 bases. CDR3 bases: TGTGCCAGCATTCGGACTAGCGGGAGGCAAAACATTCAGTACTTC. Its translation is CASIRTSGRQNIQYF.

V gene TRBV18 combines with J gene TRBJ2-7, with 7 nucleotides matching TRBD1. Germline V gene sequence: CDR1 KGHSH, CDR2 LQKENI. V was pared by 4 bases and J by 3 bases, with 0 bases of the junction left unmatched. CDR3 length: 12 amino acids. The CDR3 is CASSRDSYEQYF. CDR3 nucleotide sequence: TGTGCCAGCTCACGGGACAGCTACGAGCAGTACTTC. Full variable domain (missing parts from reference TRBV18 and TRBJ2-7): NAGVMQNPRHLVRRRGQEARLRCSPMKGHSHVYWYRQLPEEGLKFMVYLQKENIIDESGMPKERFSAEFPKEGPSILRIQQVVRGDSAAYFCASSRDSYEQYFGPGTRLTVT.

CDR3 sequence: CASSDTGYNSPLHF. Here the CDR3 DNA reads TGTGCCAGCAGTGACACAGGGTATAATTCACCCCTCCACTTT. This chain connects TRBV6-5 to TRBJ1-6; D is perhaps TRBD1 (6 bases). V lost 5 bases and J lost 4, with 9 bases in between. This CDR3 spans 14 amino acids. Germline-derived CDR1 and CDR2 are MNHEY and SVGAGI.

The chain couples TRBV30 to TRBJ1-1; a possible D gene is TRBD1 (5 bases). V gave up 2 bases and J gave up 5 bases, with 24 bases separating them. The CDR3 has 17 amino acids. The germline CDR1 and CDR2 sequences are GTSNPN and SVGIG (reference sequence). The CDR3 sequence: CAWSTRDWGRMVTEAFF. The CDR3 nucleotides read TGTGCCTGGAGTACACGGGATTGGGGGAGGATGGTAACTGAAGCTTTCTTT.

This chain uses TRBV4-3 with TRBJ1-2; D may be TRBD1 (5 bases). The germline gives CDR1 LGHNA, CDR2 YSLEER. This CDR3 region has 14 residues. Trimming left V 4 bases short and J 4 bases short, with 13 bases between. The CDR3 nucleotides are TGCGCCAGCAGCCCCCGGGACCAAGGCTATGGCTACACCTTC. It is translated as CASSPRDQGYGYTF.

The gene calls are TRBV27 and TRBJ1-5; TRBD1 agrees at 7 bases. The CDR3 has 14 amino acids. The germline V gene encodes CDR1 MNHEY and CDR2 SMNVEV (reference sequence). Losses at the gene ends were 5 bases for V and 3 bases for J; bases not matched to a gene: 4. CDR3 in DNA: TGTGCCAGCAGTAACGACAGGGACAATCAGCCCCAGCATTTT. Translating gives CASSNDRDNQPQHF.

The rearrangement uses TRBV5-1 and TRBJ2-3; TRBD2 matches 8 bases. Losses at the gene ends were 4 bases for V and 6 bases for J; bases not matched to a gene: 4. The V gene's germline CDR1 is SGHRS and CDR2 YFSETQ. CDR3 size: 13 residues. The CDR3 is CASSNREGDTQYF. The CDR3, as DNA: TGCGCCAGCAGCAATCGGGAGGGGGATACGCAGTATTTT.

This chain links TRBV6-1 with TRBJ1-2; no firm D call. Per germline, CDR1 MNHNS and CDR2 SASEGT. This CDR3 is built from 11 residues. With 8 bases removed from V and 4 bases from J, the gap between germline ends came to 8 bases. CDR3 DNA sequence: TGTGCCAGCGTATTCGGCTATGGCTACACCTTC. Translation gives CASVFGYGYTF.

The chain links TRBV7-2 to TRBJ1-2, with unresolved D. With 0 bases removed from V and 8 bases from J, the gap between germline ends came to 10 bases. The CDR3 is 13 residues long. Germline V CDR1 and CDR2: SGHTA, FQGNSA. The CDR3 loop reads CASSLARPIGYTF. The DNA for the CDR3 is TGTGCCAGCAGCTTAGCGAGGCCAATAGGCTACACCTTC.

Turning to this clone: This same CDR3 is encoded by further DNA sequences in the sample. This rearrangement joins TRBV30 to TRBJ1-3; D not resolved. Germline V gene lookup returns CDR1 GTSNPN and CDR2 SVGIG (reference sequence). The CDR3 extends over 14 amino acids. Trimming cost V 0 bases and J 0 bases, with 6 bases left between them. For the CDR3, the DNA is TGTGCCTGGAGTGTAGGGAGCTCTGGAAACACCATATATTTT. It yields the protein CAWSVGSSGNTIYF.

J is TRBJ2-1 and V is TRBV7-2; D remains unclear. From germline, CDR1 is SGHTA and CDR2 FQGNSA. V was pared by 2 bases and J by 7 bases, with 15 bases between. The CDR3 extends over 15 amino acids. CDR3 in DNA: TGTGCCAGCAGCTTACTTCGGTTAGACGTTAATGAGCAGTTCTTC. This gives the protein CASSLLRLDVNEQFF.

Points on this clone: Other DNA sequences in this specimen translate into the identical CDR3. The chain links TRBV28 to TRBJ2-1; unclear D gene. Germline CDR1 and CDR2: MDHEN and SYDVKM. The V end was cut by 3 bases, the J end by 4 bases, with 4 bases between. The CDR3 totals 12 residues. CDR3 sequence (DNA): TGTGCCAGCAGTTTGCAATACAATGAGCAGTTCTTC. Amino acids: CASSLQYNEQFF.

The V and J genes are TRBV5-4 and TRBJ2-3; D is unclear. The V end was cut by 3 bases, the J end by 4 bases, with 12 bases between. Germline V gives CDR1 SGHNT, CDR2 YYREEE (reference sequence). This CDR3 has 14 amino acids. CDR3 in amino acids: CASSSFQKADTQYF. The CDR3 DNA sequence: TGTGCCAGCAGCTCGTTTCAAAAGGCAGATACGCAGTATTTT.

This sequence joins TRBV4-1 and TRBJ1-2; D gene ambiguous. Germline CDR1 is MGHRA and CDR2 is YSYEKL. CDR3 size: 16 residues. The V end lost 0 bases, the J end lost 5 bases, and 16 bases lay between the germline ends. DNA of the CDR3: TGCGCCAGCAGCCAAGATGCGGGGAATCGTCCGTATGGCTACACCTTC. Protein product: CASSQDAGNRPYGYTF.

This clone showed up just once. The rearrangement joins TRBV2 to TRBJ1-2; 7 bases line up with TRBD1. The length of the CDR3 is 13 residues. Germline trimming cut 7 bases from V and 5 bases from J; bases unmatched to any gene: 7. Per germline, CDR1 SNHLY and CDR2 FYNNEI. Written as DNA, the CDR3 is TGTGCCAGCAAAAAAACAGGGGCGTATGGCTACACCTTC. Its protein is CASKKTGAYGYTF.

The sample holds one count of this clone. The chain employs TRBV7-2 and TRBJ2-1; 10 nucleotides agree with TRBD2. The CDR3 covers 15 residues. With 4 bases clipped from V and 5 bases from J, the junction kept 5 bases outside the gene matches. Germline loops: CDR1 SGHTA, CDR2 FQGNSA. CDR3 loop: CASSSWTSGNNEQFF. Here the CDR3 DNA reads TGTGCCAGCAGCTCCTGGACTAGCGGCAACAATGAGCAGTTCTTC.

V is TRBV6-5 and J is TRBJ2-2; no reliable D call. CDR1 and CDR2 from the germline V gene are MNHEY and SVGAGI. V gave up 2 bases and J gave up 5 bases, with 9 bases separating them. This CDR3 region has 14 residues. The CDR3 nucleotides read TGTGCCAGCAGTTACACATACCTGACCGGGGAGCTGTTTTTT. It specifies CASSYTYLTGELFF.

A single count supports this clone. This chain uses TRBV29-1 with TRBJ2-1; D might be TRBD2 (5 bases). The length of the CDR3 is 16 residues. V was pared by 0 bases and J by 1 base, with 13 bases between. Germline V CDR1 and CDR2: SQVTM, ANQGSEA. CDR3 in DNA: TGCAGCGTTGAAGAGGGTGCTGGCGGGTCCTACAATGAGCAGTTCTTC. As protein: CSVEEGAGGSYNEQFF.

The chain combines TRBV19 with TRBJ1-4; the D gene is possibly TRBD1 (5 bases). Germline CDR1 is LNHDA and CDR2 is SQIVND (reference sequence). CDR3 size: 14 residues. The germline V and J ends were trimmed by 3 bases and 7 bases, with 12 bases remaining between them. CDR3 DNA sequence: TGTGCCAGTAGTATCGCACAGGTATCTGAAAAACTGTTTTTT. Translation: CASSIAQVSEKLFF.

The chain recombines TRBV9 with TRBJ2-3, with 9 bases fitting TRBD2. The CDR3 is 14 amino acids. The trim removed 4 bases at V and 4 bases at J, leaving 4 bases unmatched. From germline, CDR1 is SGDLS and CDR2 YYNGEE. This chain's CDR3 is CASSSSGSPDTQYF. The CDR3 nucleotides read TGTGCCAGCAGCAGTAGCGGGAGCCCAGATACGCAGTATTTT.

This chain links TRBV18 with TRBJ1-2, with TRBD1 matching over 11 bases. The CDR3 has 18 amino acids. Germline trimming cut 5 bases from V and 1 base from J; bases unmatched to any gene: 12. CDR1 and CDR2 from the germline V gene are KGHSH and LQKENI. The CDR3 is CASSSDLGGTGGNYGYTF. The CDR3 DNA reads TGTGCCAGCTCATCCGATCTTGGCGGGACAGGGGGTAACTATGGCTACACCTTC.

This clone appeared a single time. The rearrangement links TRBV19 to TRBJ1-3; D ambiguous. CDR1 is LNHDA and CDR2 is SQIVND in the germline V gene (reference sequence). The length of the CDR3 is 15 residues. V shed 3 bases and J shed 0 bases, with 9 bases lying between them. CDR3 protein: CASSITSASGNTIYF. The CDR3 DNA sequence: TGTGCCAGTAGTATCACCAGCGCCTCTGGAAACACCATATATTTT.

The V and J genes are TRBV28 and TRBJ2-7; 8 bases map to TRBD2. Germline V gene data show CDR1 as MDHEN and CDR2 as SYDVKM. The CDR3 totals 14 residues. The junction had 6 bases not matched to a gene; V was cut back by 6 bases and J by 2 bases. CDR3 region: CASSPGTSAYEQYF. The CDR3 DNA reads TGTGCCAGCAGCCCAGGGACTAGTGCCTACGAGCAGTACTTC.

As DNA, the CDR3 is TGTGCCAGCAGCTCCGGGACTGGCTACAATGAGCAGTTCTTC. The encoded protein is CASSSGTGYNEQFF. The J gene is TRBJ2-1, the V gene TRBV7-3; maybe TRBD2 (6 bases). V lost 4 bases and J lost 3, with 10 bases in between. This CDR3 comprises 14 residues. Germline lookup yields CDR1 SGHTA and CDR2 FQGTGA.

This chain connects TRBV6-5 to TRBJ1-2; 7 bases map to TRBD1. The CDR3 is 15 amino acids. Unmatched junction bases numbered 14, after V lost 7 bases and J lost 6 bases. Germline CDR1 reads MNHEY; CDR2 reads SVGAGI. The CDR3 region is CASMITLQGMNGYTF. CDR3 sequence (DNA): TGTGCCAGCATGATAACCCTACAGGGGATGAATGGCTACACCTTC.

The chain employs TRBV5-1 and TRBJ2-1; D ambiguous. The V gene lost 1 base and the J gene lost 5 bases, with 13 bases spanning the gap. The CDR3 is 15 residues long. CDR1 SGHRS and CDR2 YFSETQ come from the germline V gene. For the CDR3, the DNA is TGCGCCAGCAGCTTGTTAGCCCACGACGACAATGAGCAGTTCTTC. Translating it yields CASSLLAHDDNEQFF. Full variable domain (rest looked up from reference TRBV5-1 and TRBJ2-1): KAGVTQTPRYLIKTRGQQVTLSCSPISGHRSVSWYQQTPGQGLQFLFEYFSETQRNKGNFPGRFSGRQFSNSRSEMNVSTLELGDSALYLCASSLLAHDDNEQFFGPGTRLTVL.

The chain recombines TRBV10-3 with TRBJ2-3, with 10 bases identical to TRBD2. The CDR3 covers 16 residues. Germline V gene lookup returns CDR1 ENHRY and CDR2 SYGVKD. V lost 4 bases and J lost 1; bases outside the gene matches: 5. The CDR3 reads CAISVGTSVRTDTQYF. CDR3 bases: TGTGCCATCAGTGTGGGGACTAGCGTGCGCACAGATACGCAGTATTTT.

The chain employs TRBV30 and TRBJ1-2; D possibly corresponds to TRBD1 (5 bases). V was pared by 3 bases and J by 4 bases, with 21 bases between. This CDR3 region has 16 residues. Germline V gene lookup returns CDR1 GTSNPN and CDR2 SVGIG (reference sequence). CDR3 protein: CAWSPLRDVRIYGYTF. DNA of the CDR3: TGTGCCTGGAGCCCTCTCCGGGACGTCCGTATCTATGGCTACACCTTC.